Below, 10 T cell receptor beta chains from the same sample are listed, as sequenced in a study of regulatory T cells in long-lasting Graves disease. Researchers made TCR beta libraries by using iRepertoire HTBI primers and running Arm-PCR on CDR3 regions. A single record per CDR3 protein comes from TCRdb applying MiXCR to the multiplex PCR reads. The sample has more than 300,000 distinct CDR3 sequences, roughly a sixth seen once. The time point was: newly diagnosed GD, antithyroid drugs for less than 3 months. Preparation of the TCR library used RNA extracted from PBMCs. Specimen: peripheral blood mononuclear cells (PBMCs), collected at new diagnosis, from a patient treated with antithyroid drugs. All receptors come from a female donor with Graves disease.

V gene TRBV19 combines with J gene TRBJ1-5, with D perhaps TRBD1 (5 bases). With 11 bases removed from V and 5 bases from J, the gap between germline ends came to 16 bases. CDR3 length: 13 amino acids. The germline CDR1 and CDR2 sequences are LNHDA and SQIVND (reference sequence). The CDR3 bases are TGTGCCGGCCGGGGAGGAGGGGATCAGCCCCAGCATTTT. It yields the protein CAGRGGGDQPQHF. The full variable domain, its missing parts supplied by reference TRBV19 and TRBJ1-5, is DGGITQSPKYLFRKEGQNVTLSCEQNLNHDAMYWYRQDPGQGLRLIYYSQIVNDFQKGDIAEGYSVSREKKESFPLTVTSAQKNPTAFYLCAGRGGGDQPQHFGDGTRLSIL.

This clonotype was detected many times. The CDR3 is CASSPRQVTGNEQFF. The DNA for the CDR3 is TGTGCCAGCAGCCCTCGACAGGTTACAGGAAATGAGCAGTTCTTC. V gene TRBV7-8 combines with J gene TRBJ2-1, with D possibly being TRBD1 (6 bases). Germline V CDR1 and CDR2: SGHVS, FQNEAQ. The CDR3 spans 15 residues. Trimming removed 5 bases from V and 7 bases from J, with 18 bases in between.

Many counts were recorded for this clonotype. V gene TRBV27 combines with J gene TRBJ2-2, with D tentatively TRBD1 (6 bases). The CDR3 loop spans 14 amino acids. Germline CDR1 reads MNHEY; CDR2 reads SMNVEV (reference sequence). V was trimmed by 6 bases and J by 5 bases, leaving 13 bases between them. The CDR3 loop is CASRPGHRTGELFF. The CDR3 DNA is TGTGCCAGCAGGCCGGGACATCGAACCGGGGAGCTGTTTTTT.

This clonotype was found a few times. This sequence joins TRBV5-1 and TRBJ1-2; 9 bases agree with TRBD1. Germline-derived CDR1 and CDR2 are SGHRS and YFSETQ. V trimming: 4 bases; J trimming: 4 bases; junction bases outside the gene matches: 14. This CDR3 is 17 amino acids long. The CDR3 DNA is TGCGCCAGCAGCGTCAACGGAGCCGGACAGGGGACCTATGGCTACACCTTC. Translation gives CASSVNGAGQGTYGYTF.

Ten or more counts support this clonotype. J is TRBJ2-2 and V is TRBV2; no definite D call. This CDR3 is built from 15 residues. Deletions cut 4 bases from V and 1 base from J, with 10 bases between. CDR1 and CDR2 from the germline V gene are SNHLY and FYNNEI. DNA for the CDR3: TGTGCCAGCAGTGCGTCCACTCAGAACACCGGGGAGCTGTTTTTT. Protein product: CASSASTQNTGELFF.

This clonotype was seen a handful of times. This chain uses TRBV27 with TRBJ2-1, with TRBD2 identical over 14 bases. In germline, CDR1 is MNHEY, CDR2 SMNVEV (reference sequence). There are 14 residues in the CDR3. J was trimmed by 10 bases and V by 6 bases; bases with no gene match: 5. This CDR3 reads CASSGTSGGYEQFF. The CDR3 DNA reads TGTGCCAGCAGCGGGACTAGCGGGGGATACGAGCAGTTCTTC.

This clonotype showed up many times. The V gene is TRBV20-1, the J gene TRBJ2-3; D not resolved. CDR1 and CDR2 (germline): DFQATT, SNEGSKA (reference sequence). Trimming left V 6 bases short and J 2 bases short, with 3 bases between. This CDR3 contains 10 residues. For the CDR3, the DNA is TGCAGTGCATACACAGATACGCAGTATTTT. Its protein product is CSAYTDTQYF.

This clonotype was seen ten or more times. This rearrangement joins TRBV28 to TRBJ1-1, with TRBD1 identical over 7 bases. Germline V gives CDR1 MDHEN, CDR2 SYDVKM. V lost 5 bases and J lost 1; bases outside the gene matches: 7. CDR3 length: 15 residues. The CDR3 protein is CASSPSDRENTEAFF. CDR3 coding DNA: TGTGCCAGCAGTCCCTCCGACAGGGAGAACACTGAAGCTTTCTTT.

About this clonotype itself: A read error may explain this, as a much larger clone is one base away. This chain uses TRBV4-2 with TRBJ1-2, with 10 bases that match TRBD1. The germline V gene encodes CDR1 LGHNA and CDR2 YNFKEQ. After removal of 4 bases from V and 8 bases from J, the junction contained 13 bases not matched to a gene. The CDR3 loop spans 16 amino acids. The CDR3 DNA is TGTGCCAGCAGCCGGGGAGTCTCTGACAGGGGGCAAGGCTACACCTTC. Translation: CASSRGVSDRGQGYTF.

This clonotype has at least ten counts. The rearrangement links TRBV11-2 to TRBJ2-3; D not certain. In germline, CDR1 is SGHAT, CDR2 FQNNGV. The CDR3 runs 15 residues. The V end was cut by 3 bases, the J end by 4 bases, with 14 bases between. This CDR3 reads CASSFYHPRSDTQYF. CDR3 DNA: TGTGCCAGCAGCTTTTACCATCCCCGTTCAGATACGCAGTATTTT.